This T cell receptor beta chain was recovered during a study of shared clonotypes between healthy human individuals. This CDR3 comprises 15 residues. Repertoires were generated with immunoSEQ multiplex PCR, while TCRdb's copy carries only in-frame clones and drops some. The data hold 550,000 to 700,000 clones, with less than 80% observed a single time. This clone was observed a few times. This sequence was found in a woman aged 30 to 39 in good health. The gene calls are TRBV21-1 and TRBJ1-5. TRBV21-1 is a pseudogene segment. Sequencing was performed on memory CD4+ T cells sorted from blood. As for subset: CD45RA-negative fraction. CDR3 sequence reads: CASSPLEGCGQPQHF. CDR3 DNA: TGTGCCAGCAGCCCCCTCGAGGGGTGTGGTCAGCCCCAGCATTTT.